This is a list of T cell receptor beta chains from one sample in a study. Via MiXCR, TCRdb re-called the 5' RACE reads, giving one row per CDR3 protein. The sample lists approximately 44,000 distinct CDR3 sequences, less than 35% occurring once. What was sequenced was memory CD4+ T cells sorted from a lymph node. These receptors were collected from a female donor with breast cancer. Both conserved end residues are part of each CDR3. The D gene is left open where the match is weak. Not all rows give a size; the values are once, few, many and, for expanded clones, a class.

D gene	clone size	J gene	V gene	CDR3 protein	CDR3 DNA
TRBD2	few	TRBJ2-5	TRBV20-1	CSARDNLAGFETQYF	TGCAGTGCTAGAGACAACCTAGCGGGATTTGAGACCCAGTACTTC
.	.	TRBJ1-4	TRBV5-5	CASSFRATNEKLFF	TGTGCCAGCAGCTTCAGGGCCACTAATGAAAAACTGTTTTTT
.	.	TRBJ2-7	TRBV5-1	CASSSMNYERYF	TGCGCCAGCTCGAGCATGAACTACGAGCGGTACTTC
.	.	TRBJ2-7	TRBV6-5	CASSYSRLGAYEQYF	TGTGCCAGCAGTTACTCGAGGCTCGGGGCCTACGAGCAGTACTTC
.	.	TRBJ1-1	TRBV7-3	CASSPGPWNTEAFF	TGTGCCAGCAGCCCGGGACCTTGGAACACTGAAGCTTTCTTT
TRBD1	.	TRBJ1-1	TRBV5-1	CASRGQGGTEAFF	TGCGCCAGCAGAGGACAGGGGGGCACTGAAGCTTTCTTT
.	.	TRBJ2-2	TRBV11-3	CASSLATGIPGGELFF	TGTGCCAGCAGCTTAGCAACCGGGATTCCGGGCGGGGAGCTGTTTTTT
TRBD1	few	TRBJ1-4	TRBV4-2	CASSQPGTGGEKLFF	TGTGCCAGCAGCCAACCTGGGACAGGGGGAGAAAAACTGTTTTTT
.	.	TRBJ2-5	TRBV4-1	CASSQVSFRETQYF	TGCGCCAGCAGCCAAGTTAGTTTTCGAGAGACCCAGTACTTC
TRBD1	few	TRBJ2-2	TRBV12-3/TRBV12-4	CASSLRDRVTGELFF	TGTGCCAGCAGTTTACGGGACAGGGTTACCGGGGAGCTGTTTTTT
.	few	TRBJ2-2	TRBV12-3/TRBV12-4	CASSLTERTGELFF	TGTGCCAGCAGTTTAACGGAGCGCACCGGGGAGCTGTTTTTT
TRBD2	few	TRBJ2-5	TRBV6-2/TRBV6-3	CASLRTSGRGETQYF	TGTGCCAGCTTGAGGACTAGCGGGAGGGGAGAGACCCAGTACTTC
TRBD2	.	TRBJ2-3	TRBV12-3/TRBV12-4	CANSLRLAGGSTDTQYF	TGTGCCAACAGCTTAAGGCTAGCGGGTGGGAGCACAGATACGCAGTATTTT
.	.	TRBJ1-4	TRBV5-1	CASSVDLGSYEKLFF	TGCGCCAGCAGCGTCGACCTGGGCTCGTATGAAAAACTGTTTTTT
TRBD2	.	TRBJ2-6	TRBV7-3	CASSLRREIPSGRSGANVLTF	TGTGCCAGCAGCTTACGGCGGGAGATCCCCAGTGGACGCTCTGGGGCCAACGTCCTGACTTTC
.	once	TRBJ2-1	TRBV6-1	CASRDWNNEQFF	TGTGCCAGCAGGGACTGGAACAATGAGCAGTTCTTC
TRBD1	many	TRBJ1-2	TRBV20-1	CSADDRENYGYTF	TGCAGTGCTGACGACAGGGAGAACTATGGCTACACCTTC
.	.	TRBJ2-1	TRBV11-1	CASSRVDYNEQFF	TGTGCCAGCAGCAGGGTAGATTACAATGAGCAGTTCTTC
.	.	TRBJ2-5	TRBV5-1	CASSRDISQETQYF	TGCGCCAGCAGCAGAGACATATCCCAAGAGACCCAGTACTTC
.	few	TRBJ2-1	TRBV9	CASSVSAHSYNEQFF	TGTGCCAGCAGCGTTTCAGCGCACTCCTACAATGAGCAGTTCTTC
TRBD1	few	TRBJ2-7	TRBV6-5	CASSYSSSYDRAYEQYF	TGTGCCAGCAGTTACTCGAGTTCATACGACAGGGCCTACGAGCAGTACTTC
.	few	TRBJ2-7	TRBV27	CASSSGNSYEQYF	TGTGCCAGCAGCTCGGGAAACTCCTACGAGCAGTACTTC
.	.	TRBJ2-3	TRBV7-2	CASSSNRADTQYF	TGTGCCAGCAGCTCTAACAGGGCAGATACGCAGTATTTT
.	.	TRBJ1-2	TRBV18	CASSPGIYGYTF	TGTGCCAGCTCACCAGGGATCTATGGCTACACCTTC
TRBD1	few	TRBJ2-1	TRBV7-8	CASSSDRGRQFF	TGTGCCAGCAGCTCTGACAGGGGACGGCAGTTCTTC
.	.	TRBJ1-5	TRBV4-1	CASSPVRGNQPQHF	TGCGCCAGCAGCCCCGTAAGGGGGAATCAGCCCCAGCATTTT
TRBD2	few	TRBJ2-7	TRBV9	CASSAAGGNSYEQYF	TGTGCCAGCAGCGCAGCGGGAGGCAACTCCTACGAGCAGTACTTC
TRBD1	.	TRBJ1-5	TRBV20-1	CSATGGGQIHSNQPQHF	TGCAGTGCCACAGGGGGGGGACAAATCCATAGCAATCAGCCCCAGCATTTT
.	.	TRBJ2-5	TRBV5-1	CASSELRRPETQYF	TGCGCCAGCAGCGAATTAAGGCGTCCCGAGACCCAGTACTTC
.	.	TRBJ2-7	TRBV21-1	CASSKARRLSSYEQYF	TGTGCCAGCAGCAAAGCGCGGCGGCTAAGCTCCTACGAGCAGTACTTC
TRBD1	.	TRBJ1-1	TRBV12-3/TRBV12-4	CASRGQMNTEAFF	TGTGCCAGCAGGGGACAGATGAACACTGAAGCTTTCTTT
TRBD1	few	TRBJ2-7	TRBV6-2/TRBV6-3	CASCSGTGENEQYF	TGTGCCAGCTGCTCCGGGACAGGGGAAAACGAGCAGTACTTC
.	.	TRBJ2-3	TRBV6-5	CASSYGLQGGTDTQYF	TGTGCCAGCAGTTACGGGTTGCAGGGCGGTACAGATACGCAGTATTTT
.	.	TRBJ1-1	TRBV20-1	CSATDGNTEAFF	TGCAGTGCCACGGACGGGAACACTGAAGCTTTCTTT
.	.	TRBJ1-6	TRBV5-1	CASSLDQAALGRSPHHF	TGCGCCAGCAGCTTGGATCAGGCAGCTTTGGGGAGATCACCCCACCACTTT
.	few	TRBJ2-3	TRBV6-1	CASRGRGSLGGGRSTDTQYF	TGTGCCAGCAGGGGTCGAGGGAGTTTGGGGGGGGGCCGGAGCACAGATACGCAGTATTTT
.	few	TRBJ1-2	TRBV4-2	CASSHDGTYGYTF	TGTGCCAGCAGCCATGACGGAACCTATGGCTACACCTTC
TRBD1	.	TRBJ1-1	TRBV5-1	CASSLAGGTSEAFF	TGCGCCAGCAGCTTGGCAGGGGGGACGTCTGAAGCTTTCTTT
.	.	TRBJ1-2	TRBV5-4	CASSLAGGTAYGYTF	TGTGCCAGCAGCCTCGCGGGGGGGACGGCATATGGCTACACCTTC
TRBD1	.	TRBJ2-3	TRBV6-2/TRBV6-3	CASTPGPSGGAGTDTQYF	TGTGCCAGCACTCCGGGACCCTCAGGGGGCGCTGGGACAGATACGCAGTATTTT
.	.	TRBJ2-1	TRBV20-1	CSATQASNEQFF	TGCAGTGCTACCCAGGCTAGCAATGAGCAGTTCTTC